This T cell receptor (beta chain) originates from a study of T cell changes during pregnancy in multiple sclerosis. Measured with immunoSEQ multiplex PCR; TCRdb has only the in-frame clones, and not every one. The table records 55,000 to 65,000 clones, 90% to 95% of them present only once. V gave up 8 bases and J gave up 1 base, with 11 bases separating them. CDR3 size: 13 residues. Germline values: CDR1 SQVTM, CDR2 ANQGSEA. The chain links TRBV29-1 to TRBJ2-2, with a tentative D call TRBD1 (6 bases). The input for sequencing was CD8+ T cells from peripheral blood mononuclear cells, taken in the third trimester of pregnancy. The TCR was taken from a female donor with multiple sclerosis, enrolled in a pregnancy study. The CDR3 nucleotides read TGCAGCCTCCGACAGGAGAACACCGGGGAGCTGTTTTTT. This codes for CSLRQENTGELFF.